The subject of this entry is one TCR beta chain. Sequencing used immunoSEQ multiplex PCR; TCRdb keeps in-frame clones, though not all of them. The data show hundreds of thousands of clones, 70% to 90% seen once. This entry is derived from a study of shared T cell receptors in the human thymus. There are 15 residues in the CDR3. V was pared by 0 bases and J by 1 base, with 10 bases between. Germline-derived CDR1 and CDR2 are LGHNA and YSLEER. These data also featured in a second study, about human thymus T cells. That study reports: Donation came from healthy Finnish infants having corrective surgery for congenital heart defects. Gene usage for V and J segments appeared biased in thymic and blood repertoires. As related research reported, thymic repertoires overlapped highly among unrelated individuals.

The clonotype was recovered from a boy under three years old with a congenital heart defect. Sequenced: thymocytes. V gene TRBV4-3 combines with J gene TRBJ2-7; possible D gene TRBD1, 6 bases. The CDR3 nucleotides read TGCGCCAGCAGCCAAGAAAGAACAGGGTCCTACGAGCAGTACTTC. Protein: CASSQERTGSYEQYF.